This TCR beta chain was recovered during a study of a mutant IDH1 vaccine in newly diagnosed glioma. Across the whole study: Earlier treatment was radiotherapy, temozolomide, or both, with most getting both.

Study observations and caveats: Vaccine-induced immune responses occurred in under 95% of patients. Pseudoprogression showed no apparent link to changes in top peripheral T cell clonotypes.

Note on this clone: Its antigen remains unknown.

Germline CDR1 is SQVTM and CDR2 is ANQGSEA. V dropped 3 bases and J dropped 5; count of bases not matched to a gene: 6. This CDR3 has 14 residues. The protocol was immunoSEQ multiplex PCR, while the TCRdb copy is restricted to in-frame clones and leaves out a portion. This table holds tens of thousands of clones, about 90% found once. This sample's time point: baseline, week 1 (first vaccination visit). The treatment here: pre-vaccination baseline after standard-of-care therapy. This receptor was identified in a man aged 50 to 59 with glioma. The rearrangement joins TRBV29-1 to TRBJ2-7, with 11 bases identical to TRBD1. This sample comprised PBMCs, obtained from a glioma patient treated with radiotherapy, temozolomide or both. The CDR3 protein is CSVDSRTGGNEQYF. CDR3 DNA: TGCAGCGTTGATAGCCGGACAGGGGGCAACGAGCAGTACTTC.